The sequence of this T cell receptor (beta chain) was determined in a study of T cell repertoires in cytomegalovirus infection. TCRdb recomputed calls from the reads with MiXCR, one row per CDR3 protein. The table includes 350,000 to 500,000 distinct CDR3 sequences, approximately 31% detected once. This CDR3 contains 13 residues. Germline-derived CDR1 and CDR2 are SGHVS and FNYEAQ. This clonotype was recorded only once. One base away lies a much larger clone, so this may be a sequencing read error. Sample: PBMCs. This receptor was obtained from a human donor in good health (CMV status not recorded). Some clones in this sample may be carry-over from other donors' samples. The rearrangement uses TRBV7-6 and TRBJ2-5, with 7 nucleotides matching TRBD2. CDR3 sequence: CVSSFHSGETQYF. CDR3 coding DNA: TGTGTCAGCAGCTTTCATAGCGGGGAGACCCAGTACTTC.